Following are 8 T cell receptor beta chains from one sample sequenced in a study of beta chain features in type 1 diabetes. Investigators reverse transcribed all isolated RNA, so they sequenced expressed TCRB transcripts. TCRdb keeps only in-frame clones here, not all; method: immunoSEQ multiplex PCR. The repertoire holds about 340,000 clones, with about 13% as singletons. Antigen specificity for these receptors is unknown. Regarding the study as a whole: All four CD4+ subsets from Type 1 diabetes patients carried moderately but significantly shorter TCRB CDR3s.

Sequenced material: naive CD4+ T cells from blood. These receptors were taken from a woman between 18 and 30 years old with type 1 diabetes.

The chain is built from TRBV19 and TRBJ2-2; D uncertain. Trimming removed 6 bases from V and 1 base from J, with 6 bases in between. The CDR3 has 13 amino acids. Germline CDR1 and CDR2: LNHDA and SQIVND (reference sequence). The CDR3 sequence is CASSPLNTGELFF. In nucleotides, the CDR3 is TGTGCCAGTAGCCCGTTGAACACCGGGGAGCTGTTTTTT.

There are a few counts of this clone. The gene calls are TRBV4-3 and TRBJ2-2; tentatively, D is TRBD2 (5 bases). Per germline, CDR1 LGHNA and CDR2 YSLEER. This CDR3 is 20 amino acids long. V was trimmed by 1 base and J by 3 bases, leaving 24 bases between them. The CDR3 region has the DNA TGCGCCAGCAGCCAAGCCTTCGGGGTTTTCCCTTACCGGGACACCGGGGAGCTGTTTTTT. Its translation is CASSQAFGVFPYRDTGELFF.

The chain combines TRBV7-2 with TRBJ1-2, with 10 bases identical to TRBD1. Germline V gene sequence: CDR1 SGHTA, CDR2 FQGNSA. The CDR3 is 15 residues long. V trimming: 6 bases; J trimming: 8 bases; junction bases outside the gene matches: 12. CDR3 bases: TGTGCCAGCAGTCATCCGGGACAGGGGACGAAGGGCTACACCTTC. It encodes CASSHPGQGTKGYTF.

A few counts support this clone. The J gene is TRBJ2-6, the V gene TRBV7-9; 7 bases are a match to TRBD2. With 3 bases clipped from V and 2 bases from J, the junction kept 10 bases outside the gene matches. The CDR3 loop spans 18 amino acids. Germline-derived CDR1 and CDR2 are SEHNR and FQNEAQ (reference sequence). CDR3 loop: CASSFPPGGGPGANVLTF. The CDR3 DNA follows: TGTGCCAGCAGCTTTCCCCCGGGGGGAGGGCCTGGGGCCAACGTCCTGACTTTC.

This clone was detected only a few times. V usage is TRBV6-4 and J usage is TRBJ2-7; D may be TRBD2 (6 bases). Germline V CDR1 and CDR2: MRHNA, SNTAGT. V shed 4 bases and J shed 6 bases, with 13 bases lying between them. The CDR3 runs 13 residues. The CDR3 DNA reads as TGTGCCAGCAGTGGGGAGGTAGGGGCCGAGCAGTACTTC. It yields the protein CASSGEVGAEQYF.

The gene calls are TRBV18 and TRBJ1-1, with D unclear. V lost 6 bases, J lost 5 bases, and 13 bases lay in between. The CDR3 length is 13 residues. CDR1 KGHSH and CDR2 LQKENI come from the germline V gene. CDR3 in amino acids: CASSQVMWTEAFF. DNA of the CDR3: TGTGCCAGCTCTCAGGTGATGTGGACTGAAGCTTTCTTT.

The chain joins TRBV28 to TRBJ2-7, with D hard to call. Trimming left V 4 bases short and J 3 bases short, with 13 bases between. The CDR3 extends over 14 amino acids. Germline V gene data show CDR1 as MDHEN and CDR2 as SYDVKM. In nucleotides, the CDR3 is TGTGCCAGCAGTTCCCCCGGAGAGTTCTACGAGCAGTACTTC. Translating gives CASSSPGEFYEQYF.

The V gene is TRBV11-2, the J gene TRBJ1-1, with a possible D match to TRBD1 (5 bases). The germline V and J ends were trimmed by 5 bases and 1 base, with 14 bases remaining between them. The CDR3 spans 15 residues. Germline loops: CDR1 SGHAT, CDR2 FQNNGV. CDR3 DNA: TGTGCCAGCAGCCCCGATTTTCAGGGGAACACTGAAGCTTTCTTT. It yields the protein CASSPDFQGNTEAFF.